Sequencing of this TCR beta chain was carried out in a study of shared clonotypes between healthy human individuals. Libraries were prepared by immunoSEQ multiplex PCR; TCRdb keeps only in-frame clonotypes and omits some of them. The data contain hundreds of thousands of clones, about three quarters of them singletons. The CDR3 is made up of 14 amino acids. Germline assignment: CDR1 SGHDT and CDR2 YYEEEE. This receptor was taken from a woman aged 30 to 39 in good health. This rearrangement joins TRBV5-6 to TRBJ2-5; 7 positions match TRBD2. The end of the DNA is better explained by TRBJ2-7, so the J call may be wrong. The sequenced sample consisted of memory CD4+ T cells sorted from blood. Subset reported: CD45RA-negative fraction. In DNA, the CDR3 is TGTGCCAGCAGCTTGCTGAGGGGAGGGTACGAGCAGTACTTC. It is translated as CASSLLRGGYEQYF.